This T cell receptor (beta chain) appears in the sequencing data of a study of shared clonotypes between healthy human individuals. Study overall: CD4 naive and CD4 memory each took three plates per donor, while CD8 naive took two and CD8 memory one. Study conclusions and caveats: The expectation was that sequencing depth would affect clonotype sharing among donors.

Using immunoSEQ multiplex PCR, the repertoire was profiled, and TCRdb retains in-frame clones only, with some absent. The data show about 580,000 clones, with about 98% seen just once and approximately 0.3% held by the top ten. This clone was recorded once. Its antigen is unknown. Naive CD8 cells were CD45RO-negative, positively selected for CCR7, excluding terminally differentiated effector memory CD45RA+ cells. Germline lookup yields CDR1 SGDLS and CDR2 YYNGEE. This CDR3 region has 18 residues. Losses at the gene ends were 1 base for V and 2 bases for J; bases not matched to a gene: 7. This chain links TRBV9 with TRBJ2-1; 12 nucleotides match TRBD2. The receptor was isolated from a man aged 30-40 years in good health. Material for sequencing was naive CD8+ T cells sorted from blood. The CDR3 DNA reads as TGTGCCAGCAGCGTAACGTCAGGACTAGCGGGACCCTACAATGAGCAGTTCTTC. This gives the protein CASSVTSGLAGPYNEQFF.